Listed here are 18 T cell receptor beta chains from one sample, sequenced in a study of blood T cell repertoires in COVID-19. Profiled with immunoSEQ multiplex PCR; TCRdb holds only in-frame clones, not every one. This repertoire shows 120,000 to 150,000 clones, 80% to 85% found once; its top ten account for approximately 8%. The material sequenced was peripheral blood. These receptors originate from a human donor in a cohort sampled during active COVID-19.

The chain links TRBV5-6 to TRBJ1-2; D unresolved. CDR3 size: 11 residues. The V gene's germline CDR1 is SGHDT and CDR2 YYEEEE. The V end was cut by 5 bases, the J end by 6 bases, with 8 bases between. The CDR3 is CASSSPDGYTF. As DNA, the CDR3 is TGTGCCAGCAGTTCCCCTGATGGCTACACCTTC.

V gene TRBV3-1 (or the pseudogene TRBV3-2) combines with J gene TRBJ1-2; 8 positions match TRBD1. CDR3 length: 14 amino acids. Germline V lookup: CDR1 LGHDT, CDR2 YNNKEL (reference sequence). V lost 2 bases to trimming and J lost 4 bases; unmatched junction nucleotides: 3. Written as DNA, the CDR3 is TGTGCCAGCAGCCAAACGGACAGGGTCTATGGCTACACCTTC. Translated: CASSQTDRVYGYTF.

V gene TRBV6-5 combines with J gene TRBJ2-5; a possible D gene is TRBD2 (6 bases). This CDR3 is 10 amino acids long. CDR1 MNHEY and CDR2 SVGAGI come from the germline V gene. Trimming left V 4 bases short and J 9 bases short, with 6 bases between. The CDR3 sequence is CASSWEAQYF. In DNA, the CDR3 is TGTGCCAGCAGTTGGGAGGCCCAGTACTTC.

Details on this clone: Other DNA sequences in this specimen translate into the identical CDR3. This sequence joins TRBV5-1 and TRBJ1-1, with 11 bases lining up with TRBD1. The CDR3 runs 14 residues. Trimming took 4 bases from V and 5 from J; bases not matched to a gene: 4. CDR1 and CDR2 (germline): SGHRS, YFSETQ. The CDR3 sequence is CASSLDRGLTEAFF. CDR3 DNA: TGCGCCAGCAGCCTGGACAGGGGGCTTACTGAAGCTTTCTTT.

The chain joins TRBV7-8 to TRBJ2-1; D gene uncertain. The CDR3 extends over 14 amino acids. Germline-derived CDR1 and CDR2 are SGHVS and FQNEAQ. V shed 0 bases and J shed 4 bases, with 7 bases lying between them. The CDR3 loop is CASSLARQYNEQFF. The CDR3 bases are TGTGCCAGCAGCTTAGCGAGGCAGTACAATGAGCAGTTCTTC.

This clone was counted a single time. The chain combines TRBV5-1 with TRBJ2-2; 9 bases are a match to TRBD1. The V segment lost 3 bases and the J segment 4 bases; nucleotides outside the gene matches: 4. The CDR3 is 15 amino acids. Germline CDR1 reads SGHRS; CDR2 reads YFSETQ. The CDR3 region has the DNA TGCGCCAGCAGCTCCGGACAGGGGATCACCGGGGAGCTGTTTTTT. Its translation is CASSSGQGITGELFF. The full variable domain, in which reference TRBV5-1 and TRBJ2-2 provide the parts outside the CDR3, is KAGVTQTPRYLIKTRGQQVTLSCSPISGHRSVSWYQQTPGQGLQFLFEYFSETQRNKGNFPGRFSGRQFSNSRSEMNVSTLELGDSALYLCASSSGQGITGELFFGEGSRLTVL.

This clone was detected only once. The gene calls are TRBV20-1 and TRBJ1-1, with D tentatively TRBD1 (6 bases). The CDR3 is 14 amino acids. V lost 3 bases, J lost 5 bases, and 16 bases lay in between. The germline gives CDR1 DFQATT, CDR2 SNEGSKA (reference sequence). The CDR3 coding sequence is TGCAGTGCTAGTACCCCAGGGGTTGGAACTGAAGCTTTCTTT. This gives the protein CSASTPGVGTEAFF.

The V and J genes are TRBV6-5 and TRBJ1-5; D remains ambiguous. CDR3 size: 12 residues. Germline CDR1 reads MNHEY; CDR2 reads SVGAGI. The V end lost 5 bases, the J end lost 3 bases, and 5 bases lay between the germline ends. This chain's CDR3 is CASSQLNQPQHF. CDR3 bases: TGTGCCAGCAGTCAACTCAATCAGCCCCAGCATTTT.

The rearrangement joins TRBV19 to TRBJ2-2; 8 bases line up with TRBD1. This CDR3 has 16 amino acids. Germline V CDR1 and CDR2: LNHDA, SQIVND (reference sequence). The V segment lost 3 bases and the J segment 8 bases; nucleotides outside the gene matches: 11. The CDR3 protein is CASSITGGRLSGELFF. In DNA form, the CDR3 reads TGTGCCAGTAGTATCACAGGGGGAAGGCTTAGTGGGGAGCTGTTTTTT.

The chain couples TRBV4-1 to TRBJ2-2; D gene unclear. Germline CDR1 and CDR2: MGHRA and YSYEKL. The CDR3 totals 18 residues. V was shortened by 3 bases and J by 2 bases, with 19 bases between the two germline ends. CDR3 amino acids: CASSQVPMAGLNTGELFF. The CDR3 coding sequence is TGCGCCAGCAGCCAGGTCCCGATGGCAGGCCTTAACACCGGGGAGCTGTTTTTT.

In this sample, this clone turned up a few times. The rearrangement links TRBV5-6 to TRBJ2-2; D possibly corresponds to TRBD1 (5 bases). The CDR3 runs to 15 residues. Trimming removed 0 bases from V and 5 bases from J, with 11 bases in between. In germline, CDR1 is SGHDT, CDR2 YYEEEE. For the CDR3, the DNA is TGTGCCAGCAGCTTGGGACAGTCAAGGACCGGGGAGCTGTTTTTT. It translates to CASSLGQSRTGELFF.

The chain is built from TRBV11-2 and TRBJ2-7, with D perhaps matching TRBD2 (6 bases). This CDR3 is built from 12 residues. V dropped 4 bases and J dropped 6 bases, with 10 bases sitting between them. Germline CDR1 SGHAT, CDR2 FQNNGV. The CDR3 loop reads CASSSGLSEQYF. For the CDR3, the DNA is TGTGCCAGCAGCTCAGGACTATCCGAGCAGTACTTC.

The V call is TRBV18, the J call TRBJ2-7, with TRBD2 matching 7 bases. CDR1 is KGHSH, CDR2 LQKENI, per germline. The CDR3 contains 14 residues. The J segment lost 2 bases and the V segment lost 3 bases, leaving 4 bases of the junction unmatched. CDR3: CASSPSGLTYEQYF. The CDR3 region has the DNA TGTGCCAGCTCACCTAGCGGGCTGACCTACGAGCAGTACTTC.

The V call is TRBV6-5, the J call TRBJ1-6, with D possibly TRBD1 on 5 matching bases. Looked up from germline, CDR1 is MNHEY and CDR2 is SVGAGI. CDR3 length equals 15 residues. Trimming pared 7 bases from V and 4 bases from J, leaving 14 bases between. The CDR3 region is CASIPGFPYNSPLHF. The CDR3 DNA reads as TGTGCCAGCATACCAGGGTTCCCATATAATTCACCCCTCCACTTT.

The chain's CDR3 is CAVQDRRRHNEQFF. CDR3 sequence (DNA): TGTGCCGTCCAGGACAGGAGGCGCCACAATGAGCAGTTCTTC. The chain has TRBV2 and TRBJ2-1; 7 bases align to TRBD1. Germline lookup yields CDR1 SNHLY and CDR2 FYNNEI. The CDR3 contains 14 residues. V lost 11 bases, J lost 5 bases, and 12 bases stayed unmatched.

The CDR3 here is CASSEVGQGDDGYTF. Written as DNA, the CDR3 is TGTGCCAGCAGTGAAGTCGGACAGGGAGACGATGGCTACACCTTC. The chain links TRBV6-1 to TRBJ1-2; 8 nucleotides agree with TRBD1. The CDR3 extends over 15 amino acids. Trimming removed 1 base from V and 6 bases from J; junction bases left unmatched: 7. Germline lookup yields CDR1 MNHNS and CDR2 SASEGT.

V usage is TRBV11-3 and J usage is TRBJ1-1; D is ambiguous. CDR1 and CDR2 (germline): SGHNT, YENEEA. V lost 1 base and J 6 bases, leaving 9 bases between the germline ends. The CDR3 covers 13 residues. DNA for the CDR3: TGTGCCAGCAGCTTAGTTCGAGGGTCTGAAGCTTTCTTT. Its protein is CASSLVRGSEAFF.

This chain connects TRBV19 to TRBJ1-1; 9 bases fit TRBD1. Germline assignment: CDR1 LNHDA and CDR2 SQIVND (reference sequence). The V segment lost 5 bases and the J segment 4 bases; nucleotides outside the gene matches: 8. This CDR3 has 15 residues. The CDR3 DNA follows: TGTGCCAGTAGTGCCCGACAGGGGGGGGCCACTGAAGCTTTCTTT. Protein sequence: CASSARQGGATEAFF.